The source of this T cell receptor beta chain is a study of blood T cells in healthy people across ages. A sample-barcoded 5' primer and a J-beta primer mix were used in a second PCR of roughly 7 to 12 cycles. No fewer than 3 million CDR3-containing paired-end reads came from each sample. TCRdb redid the calling of the 5' RACE reads with MiXCR, one entry per CDR3 protein. Here the sample spans 1.5 million to 2 million distinct CDR3 sequences, around 40% being singletons. Investigators took roughly 10 milliliters of peripheral blood from every donor. The germline V gene has CDR1 SSHAT and CDR2 FNYEAQ (reference sequence). Trimming left V 1 base short and J 4 bases short, with 12 bases between. There are 15 residues in the CDR3. As regards this clonotype: Antigen unknown.

General study findings and limits: Diversity was estimated from one million T cells, and these estimates were considered underestimates. A conclusive naive versus antigen-experienced comparison was prevented by the unsorted PBMCs.

The sequence came from a human donor in good health. The sequencing sample was made of blood. The genes are TRBV7-7 and TRBJ2-3; D possibly corresponds to TRBD2 (7 bases). Here the CDR3 DNA reads TGTGCCAGCAGCTTAGACGGGGGGCCGGCAGATACGCAGTATTTT. Translated: CASSLDGGPADTQYF.